Listed below are T cell receptor beta chains from one sample, sequenced in a study of CD8+CD57+ T cells in acquired aplastic anemia. TCRdb re-called the reads through MiXCR, storing one row per CDR3 protein. In the table there are hundreds of thousands of distinct CDR3 sequences, 60% to 80% of which are singletons. Sequencing input: sorted CD4+, CD8+, or CD8+CD57+ T cells (not recorded which) from PBMCs. The receptors derive from a human donor in good health, serving as a control. CDR3s include the opening cysteine and the closing phenylalanine or tryptophan. The order of the fields is J gene, clone size, CDR3 length, D gene, V gene, CDR3 protein, CDR3 DNA. A D gene is named only where the DNA matches it firmly. Clone size, where shown, is once, few, many, or a class for clones that have expanded.

>TRBJ1-6|-|15|-|TRBV2
CASRLGQLQGTPLHF
TGTGCCAGCAGGCTCGGCCAACTCCAGGGGACACCCCTCCACTTT
>TRBJ1-6|-|15|-|TRBV7-2
CASSLVGQGAMNTHF
-
>TRBJ2-5|-|14|-|TRBV7-9
CATSSRAGTVTGAF
TGTGCCACCAGCTCGCGGGCCGGGACTGTGACCGGGGCCTTC
>TRBJ1-3|once|15|-|TRBV9
CASSVDWGPGHTIYF
TGTGCCAGCAGCGTAGATTGGGGTCCTGGACACACCATATATTTT
>TRBJ1-6|-|13|-|TRBV7-3
CASSLARDMGRNF
TGTGCCAGCAGCCTTGCCCGGGACATGGGACGAAACTTT
>TRBJ1-5|-|15|-|TRBV7-8
CASSTGLGHHQPQHF
TGTGCCAGCAGCACAGGGTTGGGACATCATCAGCCGCAGCATTTT
>TRBJ2-7|many|15|TRBD1|TRBV20-1
CSATRTGWSPYEQYF
TGCAGTGCTACTAGGACAGGGTGGTCCCCCTACGAGCAGTACTTC
>TRBJ1-5|-|16|TRBD1|TRBV2
CASSEATGQNNQPQHF
TGTGCCAGCAGTGAAGCCACGGGACAGAACAATCAGCCCCAGCATTTT
>TRBJ2-3|few|13|TRBD2|TRBV28
CASRSGGIDTQYF
TGTGCCAGCCGCAGCGGGGGAATTGATACGCAGTATTTT
>TRBJ2-2|-|14|TRBD1|TRBV2
CASSERQGTTEAFF
TGTGCCAGCAGTGAAAGACAGGGCACCACTGAAGCGTTTTTT
>TRBJ1-1|-|14|-|TRBV20-1
CSASRTINYTEAFF
TGCAGTGCTAGCCGGACAATTAACTATACTGAAGCTTTCTTT
>TRBJ1-2|-|13|-|TRBV2
CASNPQGRGVCTF
TGTGCCAGCAACCCACAGGGTCGCGGGGTCTGCACCTTC
>TRBJ2-5|-|12|-|TRBV7-6
CASSTQQATQYF
TGTGCCAGCAGCACCCAGCAAGCGACCCAGTACTTC
>TRBJ1-3|-|14|TRBD1|TRBV20-1
CSATKGTAYDTIYF
TGCAGTGCTACAAAAGGGACAGCCTATGACACCATATATTTT
>TRBJ2-7|many|14|TRBD2|TRBV30
CAWSVSSGTYEQYF
TGTGCCTGGAGTGTCTCTAGCGGGACCTACGAGCAGTACTTC
>TRBJ1-5|-|15|-|TRBV2
CASSDVGGGSQPQQF
-
>TRBJ1-2|-|15|TRBD1|TRBV9
CASSPRQGRQYAYTF
TGTGCCAGCAGCCCACGACAGGGTCGGCAGTATGCTTACACCTTC
>TRBJ2-7|-|15|-|TRBV7-8
CASKAAGGDSYEQYF
TGTGCCAGTAAGGCAGCCGGGGGTGACTCCTACGAGCAGTACTTC
>TRBJ1-5|-|14|-|TRBV7-7
CASSSAPNSPLHFF
TGTGCCAGCAGCTCGGCCCCTAATTCACCCCTCCACTTTTTT
>TRBJ2-1|-|16|-|TRBV4-3
CASSQEDGSSYNEQFF
TGCGCCAGCAGCCAAGAAGATGGGAGCTCCTACAATGAGCAGTTCTTC